Detailed here is one T cell receptor (beta chain). The target antigen is unknown. The sample belongs to a study of cytomegalovirus exposure and HLA in healthy donors. On the study more broadly: One earlier analysis, a look at around 180 million T cells, found some 100 million unique TCR beta sequences.

Germline V gene data show CDR1 as MDHEN and CDR2 as SYDVKM. V was trimmed by 5 bases and J by 0 bases, leaving 14 bases between them. This CDR3 spans 16 amino acids. General observations from the study: Later on, a genetic analysis was performed. It linked a missense variant in DCLRE1C with V- and J-gene trimming of TCR beta.

The PCR had 60 Vbeta and 13 Jbeta primers. The data were produced by immunoSEQ multiplex PCR, yet TCRdb's version contains in-frame clones alone and is incomplete. The table lists approximately 150,000 clones, approximately 80% of them singletons. Sequencing was done on a sample of PBMCs. The receptor's source is a woman aged 40 to 50 in good health and CMV-seronegative. J is TRBJ1-5 and V is TRBV28; D not resolved. The CDR3 sequence is CASSLPGIDSNQPQHF. CDR3 coding DNA: TGTGCCAGCAGTCTCCCCGGGATTGATAGCAATCAGCCCCAGCATTTT. Drawing the rest from reference TRBV28 and TRBJ1-5, the complete variable domain is DVKVTQSSRYLVKRTGEKVFLECVQDMDHENMFWYRQDPGLGLRLIYFSYDVKMKEKGDIPEGYSVSREKKERFSLILESASTNQTSMYLCASSLPGIDSNQPQHFGDGTRLSIL.